A selection of T cell receptor beta chains follows, all from one sample in a study of neurological immune-mediated disorders. TCRdb re-called the 5' RACE reads through MiXCR, storing one row per CDR3 protein. The repertoire has about 29,000 distinct CDR3 sequences, around 12% of them found once; the top ten carry 6% to 8.5%. The sequenced material came from PBMCs. All receptors derive from a man aged 55 to 70 in good health. Each CDR3 is given with its conserved first and last residue. The D gene is left open where the match is weak. Expanded clones are given a class, and other clones once, few, many or no size at all.

>many|TRBJ1-2|.|TRBV28
CASKDSGTFYGYTF
TGTGCCAGCAAAGACTCAGGGACATTCTATGGCTACACCTTC
>.|TRBJ2-7|TRBD1|TRBV6-5
CASSYSHPFGTGTSYEQYF
TGTGCCAGCAGTTACTCCCATCCCTTCGGGACAGGGACCTCCTACGAGCAGTACTTC
>many|TRBJ2-1|TRBD2|TRBV7-3
CASSLGLAGNEQFF
TGTGCCAGCAGCCTTGGACTAGCGGGCAATGAGCAGTTCTTC
>few|TRBJ2-3|TRBD2|TRBV20-1
CSASGGAWDTQYF
TGCAGTGCTAGCGGGGGGGCCTGGGATACGCAGTATTTT
>many|TRBJ2-3|TRBD2|TRBV7-9
CASSALKTSGDTDTQYF
TGTGCCAGCAGCGCACTAAAGACTAGCGGGGACACAGATACGCAGTATTTT
>many|TRBJ2-7|.|TRBV28
CASTRDRSISRIEQYF
TGTGCCAGCACCAGGGATAGGTCAATTTCCCGGATAGAGCAGTACTTC
>many|TRBJ1-6|.|TRBV5-1
CASSQTGSDSPLHF
TGCGCCAGCAGCCAAACAGGGTCAGATTCACCCCTCCACTTT
>many|TRBJ2-4|.|TRBV28
CASGGSSKNIQYF
TGTGCCAGCGGCGGCTCCTCCAAAAACATTCAGTACTTC
>many|TRBJ1-1|TRBD1|TRBV5-5
CASSTLQGTFEAFF
TGTGCCAGCAGCACCCTACAGGGGACCTTCGAAGCTTTCTTT
>many|TRBJ2-3|TRBD2|TRBV28
CASSSLLTPGLAGNVGTDTQYF
TGTGCCAGCAGTTCACTTCTTACCCCGGGACTAGCGGGGAATGTGGGCACAGATACGCAGTATTTT
>many|TRBJ2-1|.|TRBV7-9
CASSPGGHEQFF
TGTGCCAGCAGCCCCGGAGGCCATGAGCAGTTCTTC
>many|TRBJ2-3|.|TRBV6-1
CASSDEGQGTDTQYF
TGTGCCAGCAGTGACGAGGGGCAGGGGACAGATACGCAGTATTTT
>many|TRBJ2-3|TRBD1|TRBV28
CASSPTGGFEPQYF
TGTGCCAGCAGTCCAACAGGGGGCTTTGAGCCCCAGTATTTT
>many|TRBJ2-3|TRBD2|TRBV10-3
CAIEAAGGPTDTQYF
TGTGCCATCGAGGCAGCGGGGGGACCCACAGATACGCAGTATTTT
>many|TRBJ2-1|.|TRBV28
CATRLASYNEQFF
TGTGCCACCCGACTGGCCTCCTACAATGAGCAGTTCTTC
>.|TRBJ2-2|TRBD2|TRBV20-1
CSASPLAGGYTGELFF
TGCAGTGCTAGTCCCCTAGCGGGAGGATATACCGGGGAGCTGTTTTTT
>many|TRBJ2-5|.|TRBV29-1
CSGGQETQYF
TGCAGCGGGGGCCAAGAGACCCAGTACTTC